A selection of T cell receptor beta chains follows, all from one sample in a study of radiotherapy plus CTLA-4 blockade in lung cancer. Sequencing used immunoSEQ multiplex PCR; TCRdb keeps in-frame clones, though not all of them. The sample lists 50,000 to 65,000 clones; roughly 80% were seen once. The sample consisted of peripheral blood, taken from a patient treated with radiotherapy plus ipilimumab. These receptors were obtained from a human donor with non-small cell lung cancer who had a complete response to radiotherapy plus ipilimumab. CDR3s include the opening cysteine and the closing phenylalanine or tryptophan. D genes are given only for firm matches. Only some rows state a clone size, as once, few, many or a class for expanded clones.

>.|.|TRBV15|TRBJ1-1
TGTGCCACCAGCAAAGGCCCGGGCACTGAAGCTTTCTTT
CATSKGPGTEAFF
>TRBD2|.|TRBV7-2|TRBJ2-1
TGTGCCAGCAAGCGGGAGGGATCCCTGGATGAGCAGTTCTTC
CASKREGSLDEQFF
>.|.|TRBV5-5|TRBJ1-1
TGTGCCAGCAGCCCGGACGGGGGAAACACTGAAGCTTTCTTT
CASSPDGGNTEAFF
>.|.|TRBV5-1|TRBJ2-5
TGCGCCAGCAGCCGGTCGGGGGAAGAGACCCAGTACTTC
CASSRSGEETQYF
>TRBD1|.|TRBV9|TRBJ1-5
TGTGCCAGCAGCCCCGGGACAGGGGGCAATCAGCCCCAGCATTTT
CASSPGTGGNQPQHF
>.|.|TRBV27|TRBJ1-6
TGTGCCAGCAGCGCCAGCGGGCCCTATGGACACTCCTATAATTCACCCCTCCACTTT
CASSASGPYGHSYNSPLHF
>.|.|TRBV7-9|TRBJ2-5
TGTGCCAGCAGCTTAGGGACTACGTACCAAGAGACCCAGTACTTC
CASSLGTTYQETQYF
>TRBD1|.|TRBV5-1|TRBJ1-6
TGCGCCAGCTCCATGACCCCGGACAGGGAGAATTCACCCCTCCACTTT
CASSMTPDRENSPLHF
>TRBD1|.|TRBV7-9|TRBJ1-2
TGTGCCAGCAGCGAGGGGACAGGGGGCGACTATGGCTACACCTTC
CASSEGTGGDYGYTF
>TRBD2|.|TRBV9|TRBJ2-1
TGTGCCAGCAGCGTCGCTAGCGGGGGGTACAATGAGCAGTTCTTC
CASSVASGGYNEQFF
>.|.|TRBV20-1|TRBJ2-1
TGCAGTGCACATACAGGGAAAGAGCAGTTCTTC
CSAHTGKEQFF
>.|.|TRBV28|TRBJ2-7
TGTGCCAGCAGTTCAATCGGCTACGAGCAGTACTTC
CASSSIGYEQYF
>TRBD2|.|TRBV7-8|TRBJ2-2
TGTGCCATGGGGGGGAAAAACACCGGGGAGCTGTTTTTT
CAMGGKNTGELFF
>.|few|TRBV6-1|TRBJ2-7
TGTGCCAGCAGGAGGACAGCTATCGAGCAGTACTTC
CASRRTAIEQYF
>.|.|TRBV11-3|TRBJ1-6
TGTGCCAGCAGCTTAGGGGGGGATAATTCACCCCTCCACTTT
CASSLGGDNSPLHF
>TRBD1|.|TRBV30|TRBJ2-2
TGTGCCTGGAGTGTAAAGGGACAGGGAGGGAACGGGGAGCTGTTTTTT
CAWSVKGQGGNGELFF
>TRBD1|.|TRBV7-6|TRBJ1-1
TGTGCCAGCAGCTACGATCGACAGGGTAAGACTGGAACTGAAGCTTTCTTT
CASSYDRQGKTGTEAFF
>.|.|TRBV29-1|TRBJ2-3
TGCAGCGTTGAAGGCCAGGGGACAGATACGCAGTATTTT
CSVEGQGTDTQYF
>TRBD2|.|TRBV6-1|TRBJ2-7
TGTGCCAGCAATCCTAGCGGGGGGGCGAACGAGCAGTACTTC
CASNPSGGANEQYF
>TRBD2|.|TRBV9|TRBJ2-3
TGTGCCAGCAGCGGCGGGGGGGGAAGCACAGATACGCAGTATTTT
CASSGGGGSTDTQYF
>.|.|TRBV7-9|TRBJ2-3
TGTGCCAGCAGCTCTAAGTGGCGGAGCACAGATACGCAGTATTTT
CASSSKWRSTDTQYF
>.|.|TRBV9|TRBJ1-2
TGTGCCAGCAGCCCGACCGTAGGGGGATATAACTATGGCTACACCTTC
CASSPTVGGYNYGYTF
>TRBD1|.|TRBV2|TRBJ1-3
TGTGCCAGCAGAGGGACAGGGAACACCATATATTTT
CASRGTGNTIYF
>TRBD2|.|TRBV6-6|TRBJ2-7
TGTGCCAGCAGTTCCGGACTAGCGGGTTCTGTGGAGCAGTACTTC
CASSSGLAGSVEQYF
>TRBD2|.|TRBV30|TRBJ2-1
TGTGCCTGGAGTCGGGGGGGCTACAATGAGCAGTTCTTC
CAWSRGGYNEQFF
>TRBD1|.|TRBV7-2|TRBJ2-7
TGTGCCAGCAGCTACGGACAGGGGCGGACGCTAGGGCAGTACTTC
CASSYGQGRTLGQYF
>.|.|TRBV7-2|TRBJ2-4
TGTGCCAGCAGCATCGGCCCGCAGGAAAACATTCAGTACTTC
CASSIGPQENIQYF
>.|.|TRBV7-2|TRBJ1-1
TGTGCCAGCAGCTTAAGACTCCGGGACAACAGTGAAGCTTTCTTT
CASSLRLRDNSEAFF
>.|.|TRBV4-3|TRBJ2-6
TGCGCCAGCAGCCAAGAGACCACAGGGAGCAGTGGGGCCAACGTCCTGACTTTC
CASSQETTGSSGANVLTF
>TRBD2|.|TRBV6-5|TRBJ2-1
TGTGCCAGCAGGACTAGCGGGAACCTCCCCCAGTTCTTC
CASRTSGNLPQFF
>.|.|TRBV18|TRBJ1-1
TGTGCCAGCTCACCGGGGACAAACACTGAAGCTTTCTTT
CASSPGTNTEAFF
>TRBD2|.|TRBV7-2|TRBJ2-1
TGTGCCAGCAGCCTCGGGGGGGCAGGTGAGCAGTTCTTC
CASSLGGAGEQFF
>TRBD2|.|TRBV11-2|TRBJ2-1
TGTGCCAGCAGCTTAGAAGGGACTAGCTCTTTCTTTACGAGGGACAATGAGCAGTTCTTC
CASSLEGTSSFFTRDNEQFF
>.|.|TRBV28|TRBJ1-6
TGTGCCAGCAGTTTGACAGTATATAATTCACCCCTCCACTTT
CASSLTVYNSPLHF
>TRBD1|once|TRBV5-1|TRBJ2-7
TGCGCCAGCAGCCTGGCGACAGGGTTCTACGAGCAGTACTTC
CASSLATGFYEQYF
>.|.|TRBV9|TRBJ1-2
TGTGCCAGCAGCGTAGACAGGTCTAGAGGCTACACCTTC
CASSVDRSRGYTF
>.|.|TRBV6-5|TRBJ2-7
TGTGCCAGCAGTTTCCCAGGCCCCGCAGGGGAGCAGTACTTC
CASSFPGPAGEQYF
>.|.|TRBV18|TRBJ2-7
TGTGCCAGCTCACCACCCTTAGACAGATCCTACGAGCAGTACTTC
CASSPPLDRSYEQYF
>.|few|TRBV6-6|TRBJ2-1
TGTGCCAGCAGGAGGGAAGGAGCGGGTGAGCAGTTCTTC
CASRREGAGEQFF
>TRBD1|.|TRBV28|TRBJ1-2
TGTGCCAGCATCGACGGTCCGGGACAGGGGGCGGAGGGCTACACCTTC
CASIDGPGQGAEGYTF
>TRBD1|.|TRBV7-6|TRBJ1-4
TGTGCCAGCAGCGCCGGACAGGGCGCAGGTGAAAAACTGTTTTTT
CASSAGQGAGEKLFF
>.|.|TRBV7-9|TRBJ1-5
TGTGCCAGCAGCCTACAGGGTTTGGGCAATCAGCCCCAGCATTTT
CASSLQGLGNQPQHF
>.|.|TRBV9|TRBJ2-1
TGTGCCAGCAAGTCCACAGAGGGATCTTTCACTGAGCAGTTCTTC
CASKSTEGSFTEQFF
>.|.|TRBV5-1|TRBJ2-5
TGCGCCAGCAGCTTGGCCGTCAGTCAAGAGACCCAGTACTTC
CASSLAVSQETQYF
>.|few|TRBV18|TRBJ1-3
TGTGCCAGCTCACCAAACCCGACGGGATCTGGAAACACCATATATTTT
CASSPNPTGSGNTIYF
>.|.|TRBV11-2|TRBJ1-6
TGTGCCAGCAGCTTCCCCCGATCCCCTACTTATAATTCACCCCTCCACTTT
CASSFPRSPTYNSPLHF
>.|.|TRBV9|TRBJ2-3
TGTGCCAGCAGCGTTCGGGGTAAAAGCACAGATACGCAGTATTTT
CASSVRGKSTDTQYF
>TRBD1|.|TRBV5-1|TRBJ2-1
TGCGCCAGCAGCGAGGGCGGTGGGACAGGGCGAGGGAATGAGCAGTTCTTC
CASSEGGGTGRGNEQFF
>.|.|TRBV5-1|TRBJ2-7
TGCGCCAGCAGGTCACGGTACGCGAGGGGGGGCTTCAGAGAGCAGTACTTC
CASRSRYARGGFREQYF
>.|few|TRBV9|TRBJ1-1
TGTGCCAGCAGCGTACAACCGGGGAACACTGAAGCTTTCTTT
CASSVQPGNTEAFF
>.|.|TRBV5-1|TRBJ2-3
TGCGCCAGCAGCTTGGGGGCCGGCACGCAGTATTTT
CASSLGAGTQYF
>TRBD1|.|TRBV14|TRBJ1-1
TGTGCCAGCAGCCAGCCGACAGGGGATTGGACTGAAGCTTTCTTT
CASSQPTGDWTEAFF
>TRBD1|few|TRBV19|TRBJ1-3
TGTGCCAGCCGACAGGGGGCTGGAAACACCATATATTTT
CASRQGAGNTIYF
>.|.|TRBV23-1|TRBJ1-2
TGCGCCTGGCAAATGGGACACCTTAATATGAACTATGGCTACACCTTC
CAWQMGHLNMNYGYTF
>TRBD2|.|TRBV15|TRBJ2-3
TGTGCCACCAGCACTTGGACTAGCGGGAGTTCAAAAAGAACAGATACGCAGTATTTT
CATSTWTSGSSKRTDTQYF
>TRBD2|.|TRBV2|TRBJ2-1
TGTGCCAGCATTCCACTAGCGGCTACCTACAATGAGCAGTTCTTC
CASIPLAATYNEQFF
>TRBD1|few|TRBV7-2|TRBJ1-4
TGTGCCAGCACCCAGGGTGGGACAGGGAAACTGTTTTTT
CASTQGGTGKLFF
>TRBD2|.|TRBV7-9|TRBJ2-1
TGTGCCAGCAGCCCTCCCTTTCTAGCGGGACAAACCGAGGCGCAGTTCTTC
CASSPPFLAGQTEAQFF
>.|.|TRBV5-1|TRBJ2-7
TGCGCCAGCAGCTTGCTCGGGGAGCCCTACGAGCAGTACTTC
CASSLLGEPYEQYF